This passage covers 13 T cell receptor beta chains from one sample sequenced in a study of shared clonotypes between healthy human individuals. Some clones are missing from TCRdb's copy, which holds only in-frame ones; the method was immunoSEQ multiplex PCR. The sample carries under 1,100,000 clones, around four fifths recorded once. Sequencing was carried out using memory CD4+ T cells sorted from blood. The sample's subset: CD45RA-negative fraction. The receptors originated from a man aged 18 to 29 in good health.

The V call is TRBV9, the J call TRBJ2-2; D uncertain. CDR3 length equals 14 residues. The V and J ends lost 3 bases and 7 bases respectively, with 13 bases between them. Germline CDR1 reads SGDLS; CDR2 reads YYNGEE. CDR3 DNA: TGTGCCAGCAGCGCCTTGCTGAATGTCGGGGAGCTGTTTTTT. It translates to CASSALLNVGELFF.

The rearrangement uses TRBV4-1 and TRBJ1-4; 7 bases agree with TRBD1. This CDR3 has 15 amino acids. V trimming: 0 bases; J trimming: 2 bases; junction bases outside the gene matches: 0. The germline V gene has CDR1 MGHRA and CDR2 YSYEKL. The CDR3 sequence: CASSQEQGTNEKLFF. CDR3 coding DNA: TGCGCCAGCAGCCAAGAACAGGGGACTAATGAAAAACTGTTTTTT.

V gene TRBV28 combines with J gene TRBJ2-7, with D possibly being TRBD2 (5 bases). This CDR3 region has 12 residues. Germline loops: CDR1 MDHEN, CDR2 SYDVKM. Trimming shortened V by 9 bases and J by 6 bases, and 15 bases separated the two germline ends. The CDR3 nucleotides read TGTGCCAGTGGAACAGAGGGTCGCGAGCAGTACTTC. Translated, it gives CASGTEGREQYF.

V usage is TRBV28 and J usage is TRBJ1-2; D gene ambiguous. This CDR3 is built from 12 residues. Deletions cut 5 bases from V and 0 bases from J, with 4 bases between. From germline, CDR1 is MDHEN and CDR2 SYDVKM. CDR3 sequence reads: CASSVSNYGYTF. The CDR3 DNA reads TGTGCCAGCAGTGTTTCTAACTATGGCTACACCTTC.

This clone is a singleton in its sample. The chain combines TRBV15 with TRBJ2-6; TRBD2 is a possible D gene (5 bases). The CDR3 has 14 residues. Trimming shortened V by 9 bases and J by 4 bases, and 13 bases separated the two germline ends. CDR1 is LNHNV and CDR2 is YYDKDF in the germline V gene (reference sequence). CDR3 sequence: CATTRGSGANVLTF. The CDR3 DNA sequence: TGTGCCACTACCCGGGGATCCGGGGCCAACGTCCTGACTTTC.

The chain links TRBV29-1 to TRBJ1-1; D may be TRBD1 (5 bases). Per the germline V gene, CDR1 is SQVTM and CDR2 is ANQGSEA. This CDR3 region has 15 residues. With 4 bases removed from V and 0 bases from J, the gap between germline ends came to 15 bases. The CDR3 DNA reads as TGCAGCGTTGTTCTCGGGGCCTTTATGAACACTGAAGCTTTCTTT. Translation: CSVVLGAFMNTEAFF.

J is TRBJ1-4 and V is TRBV19; TRBD1 aligns across 8 bases. V lost 5 bases to trimming and J lost 0 bases; unmatched junction nucleotides: 2. The germline V gene encodes CDR1 LNHDA and CDR2 SQIVND (reference sequence). The CDR3 totals 15 residues. CDR3 region: CASSGTGTTNEKLFF. DNA of the CDR3: TGTGCCAGTAGTGGGACAGGCACAACTAATGAAAAACTGTTTTTT.

The chain carries TRBV9 and TRBJ2-5, with 9 positions matching TRBD1. Unmatched junction bases numbered 3, after V lost 2 bases and J lost 1 base. The CDR3 is made up of 15 amino acids. The germline V gene encodes CDR1 SGDLS and CDR2 YYNGEE. The CDR3, as DNA: TGTGCCAGCAGCGTCGAGACAGGGGGCCAAGAGACCCAGTACTTC. Translated, it gives CASSVETGGQETQYF. Full variable domain (missing parts from reference TRBV9 and TRBJ2-5): DSGVTQTPKHLITATGQRVTLRCSPRSGDLSVYWYQQSLDQGLQFLIQYYNGEERAKGNILERFSAQQFPDLHSELNLSSLELGDSALYFCASSVETGGQETQYFGPGTRLLVL.

J is TRBJ1-1 and V is TRBV2; maybe TRBD1 (5 bases). This CDR3 comprises 14 residues. V was cut by 4 bases and J by 0 bases, with 9 bases left in between. Germline V CDR1 and CDR2: SNHLY, FYNNEI. In nucleotides, the CDR3 is TGTGCCAGCAGTGCCGAACAGGTGAACACTGAAGCTTTCTTT. Protein sequence: CASSAEQVNTEAFF.

This rearrangement joins TRBV10-1 to TRBJ1-6; D is unresolved. Germline values: CDR1 WNHNN, CDR2 SYGVQD (reference sequence). CDR3 size: 18 residues. The V end lost 3 bases, the J end lost 0 bases, and 15 bases lay between the germline ends. In DNA, the CDR3 is TGCGCCAGCAGTGATATAAATAACTGGAGCTCCTATAATTCACCCCTCCACTTT. This sequence encodes CASSDINNWSSYNSPLHF.

The V call is TRBV4-1, the J call TRBJ1-3; no clear D gene. CDR3 length: 17 residues. The V and J ends lost 1 base and 0 bases respectively, with 13 bases between them. Germline CDR1 and CDR2: MGHRA and YSYEKL. The CDR3 region has the DNA TGCGCCAGCAGCCAAGGCGGTTCCGTCAGCTCTGGAAACACCATATATTTT. Protein: CASSQGGSVSSGNTIYF.

The table lists this clone with a count of one. The V gene is TRBV28, the J gene TRBJ2-2, with unresolved D. CDR1 is MDHEN and CDR2 is SYDVKM in the germline V gene. The CDR3 consists of 13 residues. V was pared by 3 bases and J by 5 bases, with 7 bases between. The CDR3 DNA is TGTGCCAGCAGTTTTGACATTACCGGGGAGCTGTTTTTT. It yields the protein CASSFDITGELFF. Full variable domain (remainder filled in from reference TRBV28 and TRBJ2-2): DVKVTQSSRYLVKRTGEKVFLECVQDMDHENMFWYRQDPGLGLRLIYFSYDVKMKEKGDIPEGYSVSREKKERFSLILESASTNQTSMYLCASSFDITGELFFGEGSRLTVL.

The chain combines TRBV6-5 with TRBJ2-7, with D possibly called TRBD1 or TRBD2 (5 bases each). Trimming cost V 7 bases and J 1 base, with 14 bases left between them. CDR3 length: 14 amino acids. Germline V gene data show CDR1 as MNHEY and CDR2 as SVGAGI. The DNA of the CDR3 is TGTGCCAGCAAGCGAGGGGCGCTTTCCTACGAGCAGTACTTC. Its translation is CASKRGALSYEQYF.